This entry lists 2 T cell receptor beta chains sequenced from one sample in a study of CD8 T cells in ankylosing spondylitis. Study-wide findings and caveats: A motif in TCR beta, a set of under ten highly homologous variants, appeared characteristic of ankylosing spondylitis blood.

No antigen has been assigned to these receptors. TCRdb reprocessed the 5' RACE reads with MiXCR, giving one entry per CDR3 protein. Seen here are fewer than 400,000 distinct CDR3 sequences, under 25% observed once, and the top ten hold around 17%. The specimen sequenced was blood, either unsorted or a sorted T cell fraction (not recorded which). Every receptor here comes from a male donor with ankylosing spondylitis.

This clonotype was observed many times. The rearrangement links TRBV6-5 to TRBJ1-2; 7 bases are a match to TRBD1. V lost 3 bases to trimming and J lost 5 bases; unmatched junction nucleotides: 9. The germline CDR1 and CDR2 sequences are MNHEY and SVGAGI. The CDR3 extends over 15 amino acids. This CDR3 is CASSYTPGQSYGYTF. As DNA, the CDR3 is TGTGCCAGCAGTTATACCCCGGGACAGTCTTATGGCTACACCTTC.

The sample holds a few counts of this clonotype. CDR3 nucleotide sequence: TGTGCCAGTAGTATAGAAACGACAGGGGGCACCGGGGAGCTGTTTTTT. It specifies CASSIETTGGTGELFF. The chain uses TRBV19 and TRBJ2-2; 9 bases are a match to TRBD1. From germline, CDR1 is LNHDA and CDR2 SQIVND (reference sequence). The length of the CDR3 is 16 residues. V shed 0 bases, J shed 4 bases, and the junction held 3 bases outside the gene matches. Supplemented by reference TRBV19 and TRBJ2-2, the full variable domain reads DGGITQSPKYLFRKEGQNVTLSCEQNLNHDAMYWYRQDPGQGLRLIYYSQIVNDFQKGDIAEGYSVSREKKESFPLTVTSAQKNPTAFYLCASSIETTGGTGELFFGEGSRLTVL.